Sequencing of this T cell receptor (beta chain) was carried out in a study of blood T cell repertoires in COVID-19. Overall study: Samples taken during acute and convalescent COVID-19 were collected in the United States, Italy and Spain. Sources were T cells, B-cell-depleted T cells, or PBMCs; the material itself was cDNA or gDNA.

Unmatched junction bases numbered 10, after V lost 5 bases and J lost 5 bases. Germline CDR1 MNHEY, CDR2 SVGAGI. There are 15 residues in the CDR3. In the authors' methods: Amplification of reference gene primers was used by the study to estimate nucleated cell counts. Repertoires were generated with immunoSEQ multiplex PCR, while TCRdb's copy carries only in-frame clones and drops some. V, J and clone size reflect that table, while D and trimming were determined from the DNA. Among over 130,000 clones listed, roughly 84% were seen once. The rearrangement uses TRBV6-5 and TRBJ2-5, with 8 bases lining up with TRBD1. Sequenced sample: peripheral blood. This clonotype originated in a human donor in a cohort sampled during active COVID-19. This chain's CDR3 is CASSTRGRGPETQYF. The CDR3 DNA follows: TGTGCCAGCAGTACCCGGGGCAGGGGGCCCGAGACCCAGTACTTC.